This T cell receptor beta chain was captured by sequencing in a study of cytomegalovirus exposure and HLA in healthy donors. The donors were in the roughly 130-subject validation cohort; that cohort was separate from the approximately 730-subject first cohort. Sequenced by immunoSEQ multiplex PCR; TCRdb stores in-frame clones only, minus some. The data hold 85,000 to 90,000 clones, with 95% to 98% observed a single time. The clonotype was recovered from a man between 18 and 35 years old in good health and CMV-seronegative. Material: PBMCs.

The CDR3: CASSPQAGAHNEQFF. The CDR3 bases are TGTGCCAGCAGTCCCCAAGCGGGAGCGCACAATGAGCAGTTCTTC. The V gene is TRBV6-1, the J gene TRBJ2-1; 8 bases line up with TRBD2. The CDR3 spans 15 residues. Per germline, CDR1 MNHNS and CDR2 SASEGT. V shed 5 bases, J shed 5 bases, and the junction held 8 bases outside the gene matches.